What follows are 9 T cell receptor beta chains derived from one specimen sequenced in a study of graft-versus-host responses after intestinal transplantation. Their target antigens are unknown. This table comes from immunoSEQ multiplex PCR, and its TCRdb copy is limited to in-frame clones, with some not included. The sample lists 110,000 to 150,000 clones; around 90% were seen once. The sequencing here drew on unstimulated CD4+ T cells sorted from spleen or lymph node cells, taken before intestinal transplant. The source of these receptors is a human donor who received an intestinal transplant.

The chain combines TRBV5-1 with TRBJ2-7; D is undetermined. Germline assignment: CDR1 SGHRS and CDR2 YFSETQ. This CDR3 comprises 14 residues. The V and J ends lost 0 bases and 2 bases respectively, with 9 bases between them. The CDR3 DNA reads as TGCGCCAGCAGCTTGGCGCAGGCCCCCTACGAGCAGTACTTC. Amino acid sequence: CASSLAQAPYEQYF. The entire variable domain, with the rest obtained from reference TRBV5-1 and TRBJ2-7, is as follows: KAGVTQTPRYLIKTRGQQVTLSCSPISGHRSVSWYQQTPGQGLQFLFEYFSETQRNKGNFPGRFSGRQFSNSRSEMNVSTLELGDSALYLCASSLAQAPYEQYFGPGTRLTVT.

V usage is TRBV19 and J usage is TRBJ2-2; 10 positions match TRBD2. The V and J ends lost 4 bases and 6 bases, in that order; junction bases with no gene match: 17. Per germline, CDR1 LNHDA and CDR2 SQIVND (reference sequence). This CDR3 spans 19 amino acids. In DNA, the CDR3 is TGTGCCAGTAGTACCCCCCGGCTAGCGGGAGACGCACGGGCCGGGGAGCTGTTTTTT. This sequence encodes CASSTPRLAGDARAGELFF.

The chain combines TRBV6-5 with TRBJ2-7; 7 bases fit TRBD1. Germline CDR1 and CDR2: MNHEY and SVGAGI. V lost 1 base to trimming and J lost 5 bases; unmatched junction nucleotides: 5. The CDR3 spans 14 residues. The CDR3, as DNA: TGTGCCAGCAGTTACTGGGGACAGATAAACGAGCAGTACTTC. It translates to CASSYWGQINEQYF.

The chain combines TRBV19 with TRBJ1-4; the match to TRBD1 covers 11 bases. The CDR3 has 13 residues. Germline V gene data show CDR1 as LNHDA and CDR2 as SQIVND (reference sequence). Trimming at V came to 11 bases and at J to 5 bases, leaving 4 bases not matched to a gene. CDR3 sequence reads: CAGQGALNEKLFF. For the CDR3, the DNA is TGTGCCGGACAGGGGGCTCTAAATGAAAAACTGTTTTTT. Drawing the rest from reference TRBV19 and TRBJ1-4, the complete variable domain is DGGITQSPKYLFRKEGQNVTLSCEQNLNHDAMYWYRQDPGQGLRLIYYSQIVNDFQKGDIAEGYSVSREKKESFPLTVTSAQKNPTAFYLCAGQGALNEKLFFGSGTQLSVL.

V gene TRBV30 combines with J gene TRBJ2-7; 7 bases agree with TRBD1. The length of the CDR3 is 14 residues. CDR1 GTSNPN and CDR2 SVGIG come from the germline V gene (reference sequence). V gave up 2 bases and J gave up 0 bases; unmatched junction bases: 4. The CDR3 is CAWSRQGVSYEQYF. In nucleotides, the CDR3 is TGTGCCTGGAGTCGCCAGGGGGTCTCCTACGAGCAGTACTTC.

This CDR3 reads CASTRTSQETQYF. CDR3 nucleotides: TGCGCCAGCACTCGGACTTCCCAAGAGACCCAGTACTTC. This chain links TRBV5-1 with TRBJ2-5; a possible D gene is TRBD2 (5 bases). Germline V gives CDR1 SGHRS, CDR2 YFSETQ. With 6 bases removed from V and 1 base from J, the gap between germline ends came to 10 bases. The CDR3 is 13 amino acids.

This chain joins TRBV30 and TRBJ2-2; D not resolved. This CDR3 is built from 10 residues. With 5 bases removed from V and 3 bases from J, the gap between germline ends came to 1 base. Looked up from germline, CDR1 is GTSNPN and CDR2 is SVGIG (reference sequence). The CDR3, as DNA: TGTGCCTGGGACACCGGGGAGCTGTTTTTT. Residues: CAWDTGELFF.

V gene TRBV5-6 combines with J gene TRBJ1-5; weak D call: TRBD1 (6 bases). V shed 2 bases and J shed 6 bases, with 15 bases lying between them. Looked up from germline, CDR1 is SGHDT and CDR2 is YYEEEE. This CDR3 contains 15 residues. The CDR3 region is CASSFWLGGRQPQHF. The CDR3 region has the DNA TGTGCCAGCAGCTTTTGGTTGGGGGGCCGTCAGCCCCAGCATTTT.

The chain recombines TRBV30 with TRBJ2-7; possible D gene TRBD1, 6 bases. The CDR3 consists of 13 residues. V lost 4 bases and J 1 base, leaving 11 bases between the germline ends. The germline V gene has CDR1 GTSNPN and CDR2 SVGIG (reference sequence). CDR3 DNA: TGTGCCTGGATAGAACAGGGTTCCTACGAGCAGTACTTC. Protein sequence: CAWIEQGSYEQYF.